One and the same sample provided the 32 T cell receptor beta chains below, sequenced in a study of breast tumors, draining lymph nodes, adjacent tissues. TCRdb processed the multiplex PCR reads anew with MiXCR; each CDR3 protein has one entry. The top ten hold around 2.2% of the sample, which has approximately 120,000 distinct CDR3 sequences, roughly 20% seen once. The lymph nodes were axillary draining lymph nodes from breast cancer patients. Material: axillary lymph node tissue. The receptors here all came from a female donor with breast cancer. Some clones in this sample may be carry-over from other donors' samples.

This clonotype was recorded at least ten times. The chain uses TRBV4-1 and TRBJ2-7, with TRBD1 matching over 9 bases. Germline CDR1 and CDR2: MGHRA and YSYEKL. This CDR3 contains 17 residues. The junction had 13 bases not matched to a gene; V was cut back by 3 bases and J by 4 bases. CDR3 nucleotide sequence: TGCGCCAGCAGCCATCCAGAAGGGACAGGGCTTATTTACGAGCAGTACTTC. As protein: CASSHPEGTGLIYEQYF.

J is TRBJ2-1 and V is TRBV2; 12 bases agree with TRBD1. The V segment lost 6 bases and the J segment 9 bases; nucleotides outside the gene matches: 6. The germline V gene has CDR1 SNHLY and CDR2 FYNNEI. The CDR3 loop spans 14 amino acids. The CDR3 reads CASSAGTGGAEQFF. The CDR3 nucleotides read TGTGCCAGCAGCGCCGGGACAGGGGGCGCTGAGCAGTTCTTC.

This clonotype was detected many times. The CDR3 protein is CASSLQDNNEQFF. In DNA form, the CDR3 reads TGTGCCAGCAGCTTACAGGATAACAATGAGCAGTTCTTC. This chain connects TRBV11-3 to TRBJ2-1; D gene ambiguous. Germline assignment: CDR1 SGHNT and CDR2 YENEEA. Trimming shortened V by 2 bases and J by 5 bases, and 7 bases separated the two germline ends. CDR3 length: 13 residues.

This clonotype showed up many times. The V call is TRBV5-1, the J call TRBJ2-7; no definite D call. Deletions cut 4 bases from V and 1 base from J, with 12 bases between. Germline V CDR1 and CDR2: SGHRS, YFSETQ. The CDR3 has 14 amino acids. The CDR3 bases are TGCGCCAGCAGCACCGAATTGGGGTCCTACGAGCAGTACTTC. Its protein product is CASSTELGSYEQYF.

In its sample, this clonotype was seen many times. The chain recombines TRBV7-2 with TRBJ1-2; tentatively, D is TRBD1 (6 bases). Trimming took 3 bases from V and 2 from J, leaving 10 bases between them. The CDR3 spans 14 residues. CDR1 and CDR2 from the germline V gene are SGHTA and FQGNSA. The CDR3 DNA reads as TGTGCCAGCAGCTTCCCCACAGGGAACTATGGCTACACCTTC. The encoded protein is CASSFPTGNYGYTF.

This clonotype was recorded many times. J is TRBJ2-2 and V is TRBV24-1, with 9 bases lining up with TRBD1. Germline-derived CDR1 and CDR2 are KGHDR and SFDVKD. CDR3 length: 14 residues. J gave up 5 bases and V 9 bases, and 6 bases lay outside the gene matches. CDR3 in DNA: TGTGCCACCTCCGGACAGGGGAGGACCGGGGAGCTGTTTTTT. This codes for CATSGQGRTGELFF.

This clonotype was seen ten or more times. Its ends do not fully match the called genes, so a read error is possible. J is TRBJ1-2 and V is TRBV30; D is undetermined. The germline V gene has CDR1 GTSNPN and CDR2 SVGIG (reference sequence). This CDR3 comprises 13 residues. CDR3 DNA: TGTGCCTGGGGTGTGAGGCTTGGGATTGGCTACACCTTC. It is translated as CAWGVRLGIGYTF.

V gene TRBV30 combines with J gene TRBJ1-1; TRBD1 matches 10 bases. Germline V gene sequence: CDR1 GTSNPN, CDR2 SVGIG (reference sequence). J lost 5 bases, V lost 3 bases, and 3 bases had no gene match. This CDR3 has 13 amino acids. CDR3 bases: TGTGCCTGGAGCACGGACAGGGGGACTGAAGCTTTCTTT. Translating it yields CAWSTDRGTEAFF. Using reference TRBV30 and TRBJ1-1 for the parts outside the CDR3, the full variable domain is SQTIHQWPATLVQPVGSPLSLECTVEGTSNPNLYWYRQAAGRGLQLLFYSVGIGQISSEVPQNLSASRPQDRQFILSSKKLLLSDSGFYLCAWSTDRGTEAFFGQGTRLTVV.

This clonotype came up a few times. The rearrangement joins TRBV13 to TRBJ2-5; no clear D. CDR1 PRHDT and CDR2 FYEKMQ come from the germline V gene (reference sequence). V was pared by 5 bases and J by 5 bases, with 18 bases between. The CDR3 is 15 amino acids. The CDR3: CASSNTQLGWETQYF. CDR3 nucleotides: TGTGCCAGCAGCAACACCCAACTGGGTTGGGAGACCCAGTACTTC.

This clonotype was detected many times. This chain links TRBV12-3 or TRBV12-4 with TRBJ2-1; 8 bases are shared with TRBD1. This CDR3 contains 15 residues. V dropped 6 bases and J dropped 9; count of bases not matched to a gene: 13. CDR3 amino acids: CASSLQGAAQIEQFF. The CDR3 DNA reads TGTGCCAGCAGCCTGCAGGGGGCGGCCCAGATTGAGCAGTTCTTC.

This clonotype was seen repeatedly, ten times or more. The genes are TRBV5-1 and TRBJ2-7; 7 bases agree with TRBD1. The CDR3 covers 15 residues. The V segment lost 4 bases and the J segment 4 bases; nucleotides outside the gene matches: 11. Germline CDR1 SGHRS, CDR2 YFSETQ. Written as DNA, the CDR3 is TGCGCCAGCAGCCCTTCCGGGACAGAGATTTACGAGCAGTACTTC. Amino acids: CASSPSGTEIYEQYF.

This clonotype was observed many times. The chain is built from TRBV12-5 and TRBJ2-1, with 10 bases fitting TRBD1. In germline, CDR1 is LGHNT, CDR2 FRNRAP. J was trimmed by 9 bases and V by 7 bases; bases with no gene match: 12. This CDR3 is built from 15 residues. CDR3 residues: CASAHRDRGGGEQFF. CDR3 DNA: TGTGCTAGTGCCCACCGGGACAGGGGAGGGGGTGAGCAGTTCTTC.

This clonotype was counted many times. The rearrangement joins TRBV30 to TRBJ1-4; the D is unclear. CDR3 length: 16 residues. The germline V and J ends were trimmed by 0 bases and 1 base, with 12 bases remaining between them. The V gene's germline CDR1 is GTSNPN and CDR2 SVGIG (reference sequence). CDR3 in DNA: TGTGCCTGGAGTGTACGGAGGGAGCGAACTAATGAAAAACTGTTTTTT. Protein: CAWSVRRERTNEKLFF. Full variable domain (remainder filled in from reference TRBV30 and TRBJ1-4): SQTIHQWPATLVQPVGSPLSLECTVEGTSNPNLYWYRQAAGRGLQLLFYSVGIGQISSEVPQNLSASRPQDRQFILSSKKLLLSDSGFYLCAWSVRRERTNEKLFFGSGTQLSVL.

This clonotype was seen at least ten times. V is TRBV6-1 and J is TRBJ2-1; 11 bases are shared with TRBD2. CDR3 size: 16 residues. Germline CDR1 is MNHNS and CDR2 is SASEGT. The junction had 10 bases not matched to a gene; V was cut back by 4 bases and J by 8 bases. CDR3 in DNA: TGTGCCAGCAGTGCAATACTAGCGGGAGAGACGGATGAGCAGTTCTTC. It translates to CASSAILAGETDEQFF.

This clonotype came up many times. This rearrangement joins TRBV20-1 to TRBJ2-7; tentatively, D is TRBD1 (6 bases). Trimming left V 1 base short and J 5 bases short, with 12 bases between. The CDR3 length is 13 residues. Germline V gene data show CDR1 as DFQATT and CDR2 as SNEGSKA (reference sequence). CDR3 DNA sequence: TGCAGTGCTAGAGTGGGGCAGGGGCACGAGCAGTACTTC. Translation gives CSARVGQGHEQYF.

In its sample, this clonotype was seen once. A much larger clone lies one base from this, so it may be a read error. The rearrangement joins TRBV5-1 to TRBJ2-6, with a weak D call TRBD2 (6 bases). Germline assignment: CDR1 SGHRS and CDR2 YFSETQ. The CDR3 contains 16 residues. The CDR3 loop reads CACSTGTSSGANVLTF. The CDR3 region has the DNA TGCGCCTGCAGCACGGGGACTTCCTCTGGGGCCAACGTCCTGACTTTC. Looking up the rest from reference TRBV5-1 and TRBJ2-6 gives the full variable domain: KAGVTQTPRYLIKTRGQQVTLSCSPISGHRSVSWYQQTPGQGLQFLFEYFSETQRNKGNFPGRFSGRQFSNSRSEMNVSTLELGDSALYLCACSTGTSSGANVLTFGAGSRLTVL.

Comments on this clonotype: A read error may be the cause here, since a much bigger clone is one base away. The chain employs TRBV7-2 and TRBJ2-2, with 9 bases that match TRBD2. Germline-derived CDR1 and CDR2 are SGHTA and FQGNSA. The CDR3 consists of 15 residues. V was pared by 5 bases and J by 9 bases, with 10 bases of the junction left unmatched. This CDR3 reads CASSLTGGRARELFF. CDR3 DNA: TGTGCCAGCAGCCTGACTGGCGGGAGGGCCCGGGAGCTGTTTTTT.

Ten or more counts support this clonotype. This sequence joins TRBV29-1 and TRBJ2-5; D is possibly TRBD1 (6 bases). There are 17 residues in the CDR3. Germline lookup yields CDR1 SQVTM and CDR2 ANQGSEA. The CDR3 loop reads CIQIVPIADRFLQTQYF. The CDR3 bases are TGCATCCAGATTGTCCCGATCGCGGACAGATTTTTGCAGACCCAGTACTTC.

In regard to this clonotype: A much more abundant neighbour one base away suggests this may be a read error. The chain uses TRBV5-5 and TRBJ2-6; TRBD1 matches 7 bases. The V and J ends lost 0 bases and 2 bases, in that order; junction bases with no gene match: 2. The CDR3 is 16 amino acids. Germline loops: CDR1 SGHKS, CDR2 YYEKEE (reference sequence). The DNA for the CDR3 is TGTGCCAGCAGCTTGGTAGGGGGCCCTGGGGCCAACGTCCTGACTTTC. Its protein product is CASSLVGGPGANVLTF.

This clonotype was seen many times. The V call is TRBV7-6, the J call TRBJ2-2, with D hard to call. This CDR3 spans 11 amino acids. Trimming shortened V by 10 bases and J by 2 bases, and 5 bases separated the two germline ends. CDR1 and CDR2 from the germline V gene are SGHVS and FNYEAQ. The CDR3 nucleotides are TGTGCCAACCGTAACACCGGGGAGCTGTTTTTT. Amino acid sequence: CANRNTGELFF.

Concerning this clonotype: This may come from a read error, since a much larger clone is one base off. The chain recombines TRBV6-6 with TRBJ1-2; D may be TRBD1 (5 bases). Trimming removed 8 bases at V and 4 bases at J, with 14 bases between. The germline V gene has CDR1 MNHNY and CDR2 SVGAGI (reference sequence). The CDR3 has 13 amino acids. The CDR3 loop reads CASCRGGFYGYTF. Written as DNA, the CDR3 is TGTGCCAGCTGCCGGGGCGGCTTCTATGGCTACACCTTC.

This clonotype was recorded only once. This sequence may be a read error, since a much larger clone differs from it by one base. The chain combines TRBV7-3 with TRBJ2-3, with 7 positions matching TRBD2. Trimming at V came to 5 bases and at J to 8 bases, leaving 13 bases not matched to a gene. CDR1 SGHTA and CDR2 FQGTGA come from the germline V gene. The CDR3 is 15 amino acids. The chain's CDR3 is CASSLLGSGVGTQYF. In nucleotides, the CDR3 is TGTGCCAGCAGCCTACTCGGGAGCGGGGTGGGTACGCAGTATTTT. The variable domain in full, completed from reference TRBV7-3 and TRBJ2-3, reads GAGVSQTPSNKVTEKGKYVELRCDPISGHTALYWYRQSLGQGPEFLIYFQGTGAADDSGLPNDRFFAVRPEGSVSTLKIQRTERGDSAVYLCASSLLGSGVGTQYFGPGTRLTVL.

The rearrangement uses TRBV7-2 and TRBJ2-7, with a weak D call TRBD2 (5 bases). The CDR3 is 14 amino acids. The germline V and J ends were trimmed by 2 bases and 3 bases, with 11 bases remaining between them. Germline V gene sequence: CDR1 SGHTA, CDR2 FQGNSA. Written as DNA, the CDR3 is TGTGCCAGCAGCTTAAATGCGGGCCACTACGAGCAGTACTTC. This codes for CASSLNAGHYEQYF.

This clonotype came up many times. V is TRBV20-1 and J is TRBJ2-1; 8 bases fit TRBD2. Germline V gene data show CDR1 as DFQATT and CDR2 as SNEGSKA (reference sequence). Trimming cost V 3 bases and J 7 bases; bases outside gene matches: 11. The CDR3 runs to 15 residues. Here the CDR3 reads CSASGRAYSGNEQFF. CDR3 coding DNA: TGCAGTGCTAGCGGGAGGGCCTATTCCGGGAATGAGCAGTTCTTC.

V gene TRBV2 combines with J gene TRBJ1-6; D ambiguous. Trimming shortened V by 6 bases and J by 11 bases, and 20 bases separated the two germline ends. The CDR3 runs 15 residues. CDR1 is SNHLY and CDR2 is FYNNEI in the germline V gene. The CDR3 nucleotides read TGTGCCAGCAGGAAAGGAGGGTCGGGGAATCCACCCCTCCACTTT. It codes for CASRKGGSGNPPLHF.

This clonotype was detected many times. The gene calls are TRBV7-3 and TRBJ2-2, with D uncertain. Germline CDR1 reads SGHTA; CDR2 reads FQGTGA. Trimming cost V 4 bases and J 5 bases, with 8 bases left between them. The CDR3 runs to 13 residues. CDR3 in DNA: TGTGCCAGCAGCTCGACTGTAACCGGGGAGCTGTTTTTT. Protein product: CASSSTVTGELFF.

This clonotype appeared many times. The chain couples TRBV4-1 to TRBJ2-1; 8 bases fit TRBD1. Germline V gene lookup returns CDR1 MGHRA and CDR2 YSYEKL. Losses at the gene ends were 4 bases for V and 2 bases for J; bases not matched to a gene: 10. This CDR3 has 17 residues. The CDR3 DNA reads TGCGCCAGCAGCCTAACCAGAGGGACAGGCGCCTACAATGAGCAGTTCTTC. Protein product: CASSLTRGTGAYNEQFF.

This clonotype was observed at least ten times. The chain links TRBV7-9 to TRBJ1-5, with D perhaps TRBD1 (6 bases). CDR3 length: 14 amino acids. CDR1 is SEHNR, CDR2 FQNEAQ, per germline (reference sequence). V shed 6 bases and J shed 3 bases, with 12 bases lying between them. CDR3 protein: CASSSTGYNQPQHF. CDR3 sequence (DNA): TGTGCCAGCAGTTCTACAGGGTACAATCAGCCCCAGCATTTT.

This clonotype has at least ten counts. The rearrangement links TRBV7-3 to TRBJ1-6; D might be TRBD1 (5 bases). V lost 5 bases to trimming and J lost 5 bases, with 10 bases between them. The CDR3 contains 14 residues. Per the germline V gene, CDR1 is SGHTA and CDR2 is FQGTGA. DNA of the CDR3: TGTGCCAGCAGCGTCGACAGAAATAATTCACCCCTCCACTTT. Translated, it gives CASSVDRNNSPLHF.

This clonotype was detected a few times. The V and J genes are TRBV3-1 and TRBJ2-3; D possibly corresponds to TRBD2 (5 bases). This CDR3 contains 15 residues. Germline V gene lookup returns CDR1 LGHDT and CDR2 YNNKEL (reference sequence). Trimming shortened V by 1 base and J by 9 bases, and 17 bases separated the two germline ends. As DNA, the CDR3 is TGTGCCAGCAGCCAAGTGGCGACTAAGCTCCCCACGCAGTATTTT. As protein: CASSQVATKLPTQYF.

This clonotype has ten or more counts. The rearrangement uses TRBV5-1 and TRBJ2-7; D gene ambiguous. The CDR3 is made up of 15 amino acids. Germline loops: CDR1 SGHRS, CDR2 YFSETQ. V was clipped by 4 bases and J by 0 bases, with 14 bases between them. The CDR3 DNA is TGCGCCAGCAGCAAAGGACCGGGCTACTCCTACGAGCAGTACTTC. Translating it yields CASSKGPGYSYEQYF.

This clonotype was observed once. A much larger clone is a single base away; this may be a read error. The V call is TRBV29-1, the J call TRBJ2-2; possibly TRBD1 for D (5 bases). V dropped 5 bases and J dropped 5 bases, with 15 bases sitting between them. The CDR3 length is 14 residues. Per the germline V gene, CDR1 is SQVTM and CDR2 is ANQGSEA. The CDR3, as DNA: TGCAGCGTTCCAAATGGGGCAGAGACCGGGGAGCTGTTTTTT. It specifies CSVPNGAETGELFF.